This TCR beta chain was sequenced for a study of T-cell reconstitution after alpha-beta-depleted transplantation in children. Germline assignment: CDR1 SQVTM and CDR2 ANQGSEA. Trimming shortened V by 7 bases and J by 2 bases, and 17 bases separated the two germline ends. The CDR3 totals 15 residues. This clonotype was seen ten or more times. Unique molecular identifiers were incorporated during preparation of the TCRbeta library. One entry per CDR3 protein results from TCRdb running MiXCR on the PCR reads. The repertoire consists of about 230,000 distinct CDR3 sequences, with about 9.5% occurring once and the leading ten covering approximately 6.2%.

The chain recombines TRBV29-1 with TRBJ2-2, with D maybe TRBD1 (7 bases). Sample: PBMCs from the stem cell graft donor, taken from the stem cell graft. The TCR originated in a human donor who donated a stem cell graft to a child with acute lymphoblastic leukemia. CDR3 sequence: CSATRGVANTGELFF. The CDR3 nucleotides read TGCAGCGCCACCAGGGGGGTTGCAAACACCGGGGAGCTGTTTTTT.